Listed below are T cell receptor beta chains from one sample, sequenced in a study of blood T cell repertoires in COVID-19. Clones were read by immunoSEQ multiplex PCR, and TCRdb kept only the in-frame ones, dropping some. This sample has 200,000 to 250,000 clones, with around 86% found just once. Material: PBMCs or T cells enriched from blood (not recorded which). These receptors were taken from a woman between 35 and 50 years old with acute COVID-19. Each CDR3 is given with its conserved first and last residue. The D gene is left open where the match is weak. The size of a clone is reported for some rows only, either as once, few or many, or as a class for expanded clones.

TRBV9	TRBJ2-1	TRBD1	16	-	TGTGCCAGCAGCGTACAAGGACAGGGGGCATACAATGAGCAGTTCTTC	CASSVQGQGAYNEQFF
TRBV7-9	TRBJ2-1	TRBD2	17	-	TGTGCCAGCAGCTTCCCCCCGGGACTAGCGAAGTACAATGAGCAGTTCTTC	CASSFPPGLAKYNEQFF
TRBV25-1	TRBJ2-3	TRBD1	13	-	TGTGCCAGCAGTGGGGACAGCCGGAATACGCAGTATTTT	CASSGDSRNTQYF
TRBV5-5	TRBJ2-5	TRBD2	17	-	TGTGCCAGCAGCTTGGCGGCAGCGGGGGGTCAGGGGAAGACCCAGTACTTC	CASSLAAAGGQGKTQYF
TRBV6-6	TRBJ1-5	TRBD1	16	-	TGTGCCAGCAGTTACGGGACAGGGCGTAGCAATCAGCCCCAGCATTTT	CASSYGTGRSNQPQHF
TRBV6-1	TRBJ1-2	-	16	-	TGTGCCAGCAGTGAAATTGTATGGGGCACTAACTATGGCTACACCTTC	CASSEIVWGTNYGYTF
TRBV3-1/TRBV3-2	TRBJ2-2	TRBD2	15	once	TGTGCCAGCAGCCGTGGGACTAGCGGGACCGGGGAGCTGTTTTTT	CASSRGTSGTGELFF
TRBV5-1	TRBJ1-6	-	15	-	TGCGCCAGCAGCTTGGCGGGGACCGGGAGGTCACCCCTCCACTTT	CASSLAGTGRSPLHF
TRBV2	TRBJ2-7	TRBD2	15	-	TGTGCCAGCAGCCCCAGCGGGGGTGATTCCTACGAGCAGTACTTC	CASSPSGGDSYEQYF
TRBV7-2	TRBJ2-3	TRBD2	17	-	TGTGCCAGCACCTCTGGAGGGACTAGCGGGCGCACAGATACGCAGTATTTT	CASTSGGTSGRTDTQYF
TRBV11-1	TRBJ2-7	-	13	-	TGTGCCAGCAGCCCAGGGGTTCGTGACGAGCAGTACTTC	CASSPGVRDEQYF
TRBV9	TRBJ1-2	-	16	-	TGTGCCAGCAGCGTAGTTTCGGGGGTCAACATCTATGGCTACACCTTC	CASSVVSGVNIYGYTF
TRBV15	TRBJ2-5	-	14	-	TGTGCCACCAGCAGAGAAAGGGGGGGAGAGACCCAGTACTTC	CATSRERGGETQYF
TRBV12-3/TRBV12-4	TRBJ1-3	-	12	-	TGTGCCAGCAGTTCCCTCGGAAACACCATATATTTT	CASSSLGNTIYF
TRBV7-8	TRBJ1-2	TRBD1	14	-	TGTGCCAGCAGCCCGAGACAGGGCCGTTATGGCTACACCTTC	CASSPRQGRYGYTF
TRBV5-1	TRBJ2-1	-	16	-	TGCGCCAGCAGCTACAATCCAGGGGTTTCCTACAATGAGCAGTTCTTC	CASSYNPGVSYNEQFF
TRBV19	TRBJ1-3	-	16	-	TGTGCCAGTAGTATTGCCAGGGCCATGTTTGGAAACACCATATATTTT	CASSIARAMFGNTIYF
TRBV6-1	TRBJ2-2	TRBD1	20	few	TGTGCCAGCAGTGGTTGGCTCGGCAGGGGGCTTGCATTGGGCACCGGGGAGCTGTTTTTT	CASSGWLGRGLALGTGELFF
TRBV7-9	TRBJ1-5	-	15	few	TGTGCCAGCAGCTCAGAACGGGGGTTCAATCAGCCCCAGCATTTT	CASSSERGFNQPQHF
TRBV7-2	TRBJ1-3	-	16	-	TGTGCCAGCAGCTTAGAGGCACAGATCTCTGGAAACACCATATATTTT	CASSLEAQISGNTIYF
TRBV19	TRBJ2-1	TRBD2	16	-	TGTGCCAGTAAGCGGGAGAGGGGGGCATCCTACAATGAGCAGTTCTTC	CASKRERGASYNEQFF
TRBV7-8	TRBJ1-5	-	12	-	TGTGCCAGCAGCCAGCCAAATCAGCCCCAGCATTTT	CASSQPNQPQHF
TRBV6-2/TRBV6-3	TRBJ2-7	TRBD2	15	-	TGTGCCAGCAGTTCGCCGGGACTAGCGTCCTACGAGCAGTACTTC	CASSSPGLASYEQYF
TRBV4-1	TRBJ2-4	-	17	-	TGCGCCAGCAGCCAAGGAAGGGGTGGGCTAGCCAAAAACATTCAGTACTTC	CASSQGRGGLAKNIQYF
TRBV9	TRBJ2-3	TRBD2	16	-	TGTGCCAGCAGCGAGGGGACTAGCGGGGGTACAGATACGCAGTATTTT	CASSEGTSGGTDTQYF
TRBV9	TRBJ1-6	-	12	-	TGTGCCAGCAGTGCAGATAATTCACCCCTCCACTTT	CASSADNSPLHF
TRBV15	TRBJ1-1	-	14	-	TGTGCCACCAGCAGAGATAGGGGACACTCTGAAGCTTTCTTT	CATSRDRGHSEAFF
TRBV30	TRBJ2-2	-	15	-	TGTGCCTGGAGTGTCTGGGACAAAGCAACCGGGGAGCTGTTTTTT	CAWSVWDKATGELFF
TRBV2	TRBJ2-1	-	14	-	TGTGCCAGCAGCCCTATTAGCTCCTACAATGAGCAGTTCTTC	CASSPISSYNEQFF
TRBV19	TRBJ1-3	-	15	once	TGTGCCAGTAGTGGGACGGACAGCTCTGGAAACACCATATATTTT	CASSGTDSSGNTIYF
TRBV19	TRBJ2-6	TRBD1	18	-	TGTGCCAGTAGTATATCGGACAGGGGAAGGGGTGGGGCCAACGTCCTGACTTTC	CASSISDRGRGGANVLTF
TRBV2	TRBJ1-1	-	13	once	TGTGCCAGCAGTGTCGGTGTTTACTCTGAAGCTTTCTTT	CASSVGVYSEAFF
TRBV5-1	TRBJ1-1	-	14	-	TGCGCCAGCAGCGCCGGACACGAAAACACTGAAGCTTTCTTT	CASSAGHENTEAFF
TRBV5-1	TRBJ1-1	TRBD1	14	-	TGCGCCAGCAGCTCGGGACAGCCGAACACTGAAGCTTTCTTT	CASSSGQPNTEAFF
TRBV12-3/TRBV12-4	TRBJ1-2	TRBD1	13	-	TGTGCCAGCAGTCCCGGGACAGCCTATGGCTACACCTTC	CASSPGTAYGYTF
TRBV5-1	TRBJ1-1	TRBD1	14	-	TGCGCCAGCAGCTTGGAGGGACAGGGCACTGAAGCTTTCTTT	CASSLEGQGTEAFF
TRBV2	TRBJ2-2	TRBD1	15	-	TGTGCCAGCATATCCGGGACAGGAATGGCCGGGGAGCTGTTTTTT	CASISGTGMAGELFF